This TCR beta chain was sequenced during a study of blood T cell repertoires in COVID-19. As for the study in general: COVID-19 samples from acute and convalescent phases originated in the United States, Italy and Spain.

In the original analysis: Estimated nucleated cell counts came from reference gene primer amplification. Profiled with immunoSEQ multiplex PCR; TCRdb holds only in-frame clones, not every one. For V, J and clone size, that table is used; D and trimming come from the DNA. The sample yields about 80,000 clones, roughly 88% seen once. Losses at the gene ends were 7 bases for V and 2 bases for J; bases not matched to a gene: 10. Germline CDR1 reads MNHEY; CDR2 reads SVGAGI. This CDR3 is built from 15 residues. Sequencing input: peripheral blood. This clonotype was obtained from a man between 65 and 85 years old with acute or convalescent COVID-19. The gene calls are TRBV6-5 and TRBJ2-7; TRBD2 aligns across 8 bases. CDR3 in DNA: TGTGCCAGCACCTCAAGCGGGGGTCATACCTACGAGCAGTACTTC. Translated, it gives CASTSSGGHTYEQYF.